The 23 T cell receptor beta chains below all came from one sample that was sequenced in a study of vaccination effects on CD4 cells after COVID-19. Their antigen targets remain unknown. Researchers isolated CD4+ T cells once less than 13 days of culture had elapsed. All study participants received two doses of BNT162b2 or mRNA-1273 vaccine. Clones were sequenced by immunoSEQ multiplex PCR, and TCRdb holds only the in-frame ones, with some missing. This repertoire shows some 47,000 clones, just over 70% found once; its top ten account for roughly 7.2%. The sample here was CD4+ T cells from PBMCs cultured without peptide, taken after COVID-19 vaccination. The receptor source for this set is a human donor who received a COVID-19 vaccine.

This clone appeared once. The chain has TRBV5-6 and TRBJ2-2; D perhaps matches TRBD2 (5 bases). V was pared by 1 base and J by 0 bases, with 13 bases between. This CDR3 comprises 17 residues. Germline-derived CDR1 and CDR2 are SGHDT and YYEEEE. CDR3 bases: TGTGCCAGCAGCTTGCTTGCGGGCTTAGCGAACACCGGGGAGCTGTTTTTT. Its translation: CASSLLAGLANTGELFF.

This clone came up a few times. The CDR3 is CAIRDSGGGYNEQFF. CDR3 coding DNA: TGTGCCATCAGGGATAGCGGGGGGGGCTACAATGAGCAGTTCTTC. The V gene is TRBV10-3, the J gene TRBJ2-1, with TRBD2 identical over 11 bases. Per germline, CDR1 ENHRY and CDR2 SYGVKD. The CDR3 is made up of 15 amino acids. V dropped 6 bases and J dropped 3; count of bases not matched to a gene: 4.

J is TRBJ2-1 and V is TRBV20-1, with D maybe TRBD2 (6 bases). V lost 3 bases to trimming and J lost 0 bases, with 12 bases between them. CDR1 and CDR2 from the germline V gene are DFQATT and SNEGSKA (reference sequence). The CDR3 has 15 amino acids. CDR3 amino acids: CSASLGGSSYNEQFF. CDR3 sequence (DNA): TGCAGTGCTAGTTTGGGGGGTAGCTCCTACAATGAGCAGTTCTTC.

In this sample, this clone turned up a few times. This chain connects TRBV2 to TRBJ2-2; D is unclear. Per germline, CDR1 SNHLY and CDR2 FYNNEI. The ends were cut back, 6 bases at V and 5 bases at J, with 10 bases in the middle. The CDR3 has 13 residues. CDR3 sequence reads: CASSPRWTGELFF. In DNA, the CDR3 is TGTGCCAGCAGCCCACGATGGACCGGGGAGCTGTTTTTT.

DNA for the CDR3: TGTGCCAGCAGCAGCAGGGACAGGGCAAGTTCACCCCTCCACTTT. Translated: CASSSRDRASSPLHF. The V call is TRBV5-4, the J call TRBJ1-6; 9 bases align to TRBD1. Unmatched junction bases numbered 8, after V lost 4 bases and J lost 9 bases. Germline V lookup: CDR1 SGHNT, CDR2 YYREEE (reference sequence). CDR3 length equals 15 residues.

The rearrangement uses TRBV7-8 and TRBJ1-1; D possibly corresponds to TRBD1 (5 bases). There are 14 residues in the CDR3. Trimming shortened V by 0 bases and J by 8 bases, and 13 bases separated the two germline ends. Germline values: CDR1 SGHVS, CDR2 FQNEAQ. CDR3 region: CASSLAFLWGEAFF. DNA of the CDR3: TGTGCCAGCAGCTTAGCGTTCCTATGGGGGGAAGCTTTCTTT.

This clone was recorded once. The rearrangement joins TRBV4-2 to TRBJ2-7, with no clear D. The CDR3 is made up of 16 amino acids. Per germline, CDR1 LGHNA and CDR2 YNFKEQ. V shed 3 bases and J shed 2 bases, with 17 bases lying between them. The CDR3 reads CASSHRSIFAAYEQYF. In DNA, the CDR3 is TGTGCCAGCAGCCATAGGTCTATCTTTGCGGCCTACGAGCAGTACTTC.

This chain uses TRBV30 with TRBJ1-2, with unresolved D. This CDR3 contains 14 residues. Trimming shortened V by 3 bases and J by 5 bases, and 16 bases separated the two germline ends. CDR1 is GTSNPN, CDR2 SVGIG, per germline (reference sequence). CDR3: CAWSGSGLGYGYTF. CDR3 DNA sequence: TGTGCCTGGAGCGGTTCGGGCCTCGGGTATGGCTACACCTTC.

The chain uses TRBV29-1 and TRBJ2-7; 8 nucleotides align to TRBD2. The CDR3 length is 14 residues. Germline values: CDR1 SQVTM, CDR2 ANQGSEA. After removal of 6 bases from V and 3 bases from J, the junction contained 10 bases not matched to a gene. CDR3 region: CSVRKGTSGYEQYF. Written as DNA, the CDR3 is TGCAGCGTCCGCAAGGGTACTAGCGGCTACGAGCAGTACTTC.

J is TRBJ2-4 and V is TRBV5-4; 11 bases agree with TRBD2. The CDR3 loop spans 15 amino acids. With 2 bases clipped from V and 9 bases from J, the junction kept 7 bases outside the gene matches. Per the germline V gene, CDR1 is SGHNT and CDR2 is YYREEE (reference sequence). This chain's CDR3 is CASSLASGGPGIQYF. CDR3 bases: TGTGCCAGCAGCTTAGCTAGCGGGGGGCCTGGCATTCAGTACTTC.

The chain has TRBV5-5 and TRBJ1-3, with D perhaps TRBD1 (6 bases). V was cut by 2 bases and J by 0 bases, with 9 bases left in between. The CDR3 extends over 15 amino acids. Germline-derived CDR1 and CDR2 are SGHKS and YYEKEE (reference sequence). The CDR3 bases are TGTGCCAGCAGCTTACAGGGAGACTCTGGAAACACCATATATTTT. It translates to CASSLQGDSGNTIYF.

A word on this clone: The germline gene is not matched at one end of the junction; a read error may be the cause. The chain uses TRBV19 and TRBJ2-5; 7 nucleotides align to TRBD1. Germline V gene lookup returns CDR1 LNHDA and CDR2 SQIVND (reference sequence). CDR3 size: 10 residues. CDR3: CASMGDSPHF. The CDR3 nucleotides are TGTGCCAGTATGGGGGACAGTCCGCACTTC.

J is TRBJ1-5 and V is TRBV3-1 (or the pseudogene TRBV3-2); D not certain. Germline assignment: CDR1 LGHDT and CDR2 YNNKEL (reference sequence). There are 13 residues in the CDR3. With 3 bases removed from V and 5 bases from J, the gap between germline ends came to 8 bases. The CDR3 coding sequence is TGTGCCAGCAGCCAGGGTGAACATCAGCCCCAGCATTTT. Encoded protein: CASSQGEHQPQHF.

This chain links TRBV6-6 with TRBJ2-5; 10 nucleotides line up with TRBD2. The CDR3 length is 16 residues. The V and J ends lost 1 base and 5 bases, in that order; junction bases with no gene match: 7. Germline V lookup: CDR1 MNHNY, CDR2 SVGAGI (reference sequence). CDR3 region: CASSYFVGTSVETQYF. For the CDR3, the DNA is TGTGCCAGCAGTTACTTCGTTGGGACTAGCGTCGAGACCCAGTACTTC.

The V gene is TRBV12-3 or TRBV12-4, the J gene TRBJ1-6; the D gene is possibly TRBD1 (5 bases). The ends were cut back, 3 bases at V and 10 bases at J, with 10 bases in the middle. CDR3 size: 13 residues. The chain's CDR3 is CASSFWGNSPLHF. The CDR3 DNA follows: TGTGCCAGCAGTTTTTGGGGGAACTCACCCCTCCACTTT.

This clone was seen once. This chain links TRBV4-1 with TRBJ2-7, with D uncertain. Per the germline V gene, CDR1 is MGHRA and CDR2 is YSYEKL. The CDR3 is made up of 13 amino acids. V lost 0 bases and J 3 bases, leaving 6 bases between the germline ends. The CDR3, as DNA: TGCGCCAGCAGCCAAGATGGCAGCTACGAGCAGTACTTC. As protein: CASSQDGSYEQYF.

V is TRBV5-4 and J is TRBJ1-4; D is ambiguous. The CDR3 is made up of 15 amino acids. The germline CDR1 and CDR2 sequences are SGHNT and YYREEE (reference sequence). Trimming took off 0 bases at V and 7 bases at J, with 13 bases between the two ends. This chain's CDR3 is CASSLGGREGEKLFF. Written as DNA, the CDR3 is TGTGCCAGCAGCTTGGGAGGCCGGGAAGGTGAAAAACTGTTTTTT. The full variable domain, with the rest looked up from reference TRBV5-4 and TRBJ1-4, is ETGVTQSPTHLIKTRGQQVTLRCSSQSGHNTVSWYQQALGQGPQFIFQYYREEENGRGNFPPRFSGLQFPNYSSELNVNALELDDSALYLCASSLGGREGEKLFFGSGTQLSVL.

V is TRBV19 and J is TRBJ2-7, with D possibly matching TRBD1 (6 bases). Trimming stripped 6 bases from V and 4 bases from J, with 10 bases between. Per the germline V gene, CDR1 is LNHDA and CDR2 is SQIVND (reference sequence). The CDR3 is 12 amino acids. For the CDR3, the DNA is TGTGCCAGTAGCCCGAGGGGGTACGAGCAGTACTTC. It specifies CASSPRGYEQYF.

The chain joins TRBV5-1 to TRBJ2-5; tentative D call: TRBD2 (7 bases). CDR1 is SGHRS and CDR2 is YFSETQ in the germline V gene. The CDR3 is 15 amino acids. V lost 1 base and J lost 5, with 15 bases in between. The CDR3 bases are TGCGCCAGCAGCTTGTATCGCGGGGGCCCTGAGACCCAGTACTTC. Amino acids: CASSLYRGGPETQYF. Drawing the rest from reference TRBV5-1 and TRBJ2-5, the complete variable domain is KAGVTQTPRYLIKTRGQQVTLSCSPISGHRSVSWYQQTPGQGLQFLFEYFSETQRNKGNFPGRFSGRQFSNSRSEMNVSTLELGDSALYLCASSLYRGGPETQYFGPGTRLLVL.

This rearrangement joins TRBV5-1 to TRBJ2-3; 9 nucleotides agree with TRBD2. Losses at the gene ends were 4 bases for V and 0 bases for J; bases not matched to a gene: 9. This CDR3 is 17 amino acids long. Germline assignment: CDR1 SGHRS and CDR2 YFSETQ. The DNA of the CDR3 is TGCGCCAGCAGCCCTAGCGGGGCGAGACAAAGCACAGATACGCAGTATTTT. This sequence encodes CASSPSGARQSTDTQYF. Combining the CDR3 with reference TRBV5-1 and TRBJ2-3 gives the whole variable domain KAGVTQTPRYLIKTRGQQVTLSCSPISGHRSVSWYQQTPGQGLQFLFEYFSETQRNKGNFPGRFSGRQFSNSRSEMNVSTLELGDSALYLCASSPSGARQSTDTQYFGPGTRLTVL.

This sequence joins TRBV5-1 and TRBJ1-6, with D tentatively TRBD1 (5 bases). This CDR3 spans 13 amino acids. The V gene's germline CDR1 is SGHRS and CDR2 YFSETQ. The ends were cut back, 4 bases at V and 13 bases at J, with 15 bases in the middle. The CDR3 DNA follows: TGCGCCAGCAGCCCCCAGGGACGGGCGCCCCTCCACTTT. Its protein product is CASSPQGRAPLHF.

J is TRBJ1-2 and V is TRBV13; D gene unclear. CDR3 length equals 11 residues. Germline V lookup: CDR1 PRHDT, CDR2 FYEKMQ (reference sequence). V was cut by 2 bases and J by 8 bases, with 6 bases left in between. The CDR3: CASSLYQGYTF. The CDR3 bases are TGTGCCAGCAGCTTATATCAGGGCTACACCTTC.

The chain is built from TRBV4-1 and TRBJ1-6; D perhaps matches TRBD1 (5 bases). From germline, CDR1 is MGHRA and CDR2 YSYEKL. V was trimmed by 1 base and J by 7 bases, leaving 11 bases between them. This CDR3 spans 15 amino acids. The CDR3 DNA is TGCGCCAGCAGCCAAGTCCGTCAGGGAAATTCACCCCTCCACTTT. Residues: CASSQVRQGNSPLHF.